This passage covers 25 T cell receptor beta chains from one sample sequenced in a study of human T cells and chemical hapten exposure. One entry per CDR3 protein results from TCRdb running MiXCR on the RACE reads. The data show 80,000 to 100,000 distinct CDR3 sequences, with about a tenth seen just once and 1% to 1.2% held by the top ten. Time point indicated: patch test 3, about 24 weeks after DPC sensitization. As to treatment: therapeutic diphenylcyclopropenone sensitization with weekly scalp DPC. The sequencing here drew on whole blood, taken in connection with sensitization to the hapten diphenylcyclopropenone (DPC). The source is a woman aged 25 to 39 with alopecia areata. Some clones in this sample may be carry-over from other donors' samples.

This clonotype came up a few times. CDR3 protein: CASSLDNWNTEAFF. CDR3 coding DNA: TGTGCCAGCAGCTTAGACAATTGGAACACTGAAGCTTTCTTT. J is TRBJ1-1 and V is TRBV7-9, with D hard to call. V shed 1 base and J shed 1 base, with 7 bases lying between them. The length of the CDR3 is 14 residues. Germline V CDR1 and CDR2: SEHNR, FQNEAQ (reference sequence).

This clonotype was seen repeatedly, ten times or more. The chain combines TRBV10-3 with TRBJ2-5, with a possible D match to TRBD1 (5 bases). Germline CDR1 ENHRY, CDR2 SYGVKD. The V end was cut by 6 bases, the J end by 2 bases, with 7 bases between. The CDR3 runs to 12 residues. The CDR3 spells CAISREQETQYF. CDR3 sequence (DNA): TGTGCCATCAGCAGGGAACAAGAGACCCAGTACTTC.

There are many counts of this clonotype. The rearrangement links TRBV29-1 to TRBJ1-1; D is possibly TRBD1 (5 bases). Germline CDR1 is SQVTM and CDR2 is ANQGSEA. Deletions cut 4 bases from V and 1 base from J, with 10 bases between. There are 13 residues in the CDR3. This CDR3 reads CSVVTRENTEAFF. CDR3 bases: TGCAGCGTTGTAACCAGGGAGAACACTGAAGCTTTCTTT. The complete variable domain, with remaining parts taken from reference TRBV29-1 and TRBJ1-1, reads SAVISQKPSRDICQRGTSLTIQCQVDSQVTMMFWYRQQPGQSLTLIATANQGSEATYESGFVIDKFPISRPNLTFSTLTVSNMSPEDSSIYLCSVVTRENTEAFFGQGTRLTVV.

Only a few counts were recorded for this clonotype. This chain connects TRBV14 to TRBJ2-7; D is unclear. The germline gives CDR1 SGHDN, CDR2 FVKESK. Trimming removed 4 bases at V and 8 bases at J, with 18 bases between. The CDR3 totals 14 residues. The CDR3 DNA follows: TGTGCCAGCAGCCCGGATTACACACGGACCAAGCAGTACGTC. Translating it yields CASSPDYTRTKQYV.

This clonotype occurred many times. V and J are TRBV6-5 and TRBJ2-7, with TRBD1 matching 9 bases. Germline CDR1 MNHEY, CDR2 SVGAGI. The CDR3 contains 15 residues. J gave up 2 bases and V 6 bases, and 8 bases lay outside the gene matches. CDR3 nucleotides: TGTGCCAGCAGGGGACAGGGTTTCTCAACCTACGAGCAGTACTTC. Amino acid sequence: CASRGQGFSTYEQYF.

The rearrangement links TRBV29-1 to TRBJ1-1; a possible D gene is TRBD1 (6 bases). V dropped 6 bases and J dropped 0 bases, with 8 bases sitting between them. CDR1 SQVTM and CDR2 ANQGSEA come from the germline V gene. CDR3 size: 12 residues. CDR3 sequence: CSVRQVNTEAFF. The CDR3 DNA is TGCAGCGTGAGACAGGTGAACACTGAAGCTTTCTTT.

J is TRBJ1-4 and V is TRBV28; maybe TRBD1 (5 bases). V lost 6 bases to trimming and J lost 7 bases, with 12 bases between them. This CDR3 has 13 amino acids. Germline lookup yields CDR1 MDHEN and CDR2 SYDVKM. CDR3 protein: CASRRPGGEKLFF. The DNA for the CDR3 is TGTGCCAGCAGGCGCCCCGGGGGTGAAAAACTGTTTTTT. The full variable domain, its missing parts supplied by reference TRBV28 and TRBJ1-4, is DVKVTQSSRYLVKRTGEKVFLECVQDMDHENMFWYRQDPGLGLRLIYFSYDVKMKEKGDIPEGYSVSREKKERFSLILESASTNQTSMYLCASRRPGGEKLFFGSGTQLSVL.

Ten or more counts support this clonotype. The chain carries TRBV2 and TRBJ2-5; no definite D call. This CDR3 is 13 amino acids long. CDR1 is SNHLY, CDR2 FYNNEI, per germline. Trimming left V 3 bases short and J 3 bases short, with 8 bases between. CDR3 residues: CASSELEEETQYF. In nucleotides, the CDR3 is TGTGCCAGCAGTGAGTTAGAAGAAGAGACCCAGTACTTC.

The CDR3 region is CASSKGGAGYEQYF. In DNA form, the CDR3 reads TGTGCCAGCAGTAAGGGGGGCGCGGGTTACGAGCAGTACTTC. The V gene is TRBV28, the J gene TRBJ2-7; D assignment may be TRBD1 or TRBD2 (6 bases each). This CDR3 contains 14 residues. The germline V gene has CDR1 MDHEN and CDR2 SYDVKM. Trimming stripped 5 bases from V and 4 bases from J, with 15 bases between. The whole variable domain, remainder taken from reference TRBV28 and TRBJ2-7, is DVKVTQSSRYLVKRTGEKVFLECVQDMDHENMFWYRQDPGLGLRLIYFSYDVKMKEKGDIPEGYSVSREKKERFSLILESASTNQTSMYLCASSKGGAGYEQYFGPGTRLTVT.

This clonotype was recorded a few times. The chain is built from TRBV7-6 and TRBJ1-1; D unresolved. There are 14 residues in the CDR3. Per the germline V gene, CDR1 is SGHVS and CDR2 is FNYEAQ. The germline V and J ends were trimmed by 5 bases and 1 base, with 11 bases remaining between them. The CDR3 sequence is CASSPRWENTEAFF. The CDR3 nucleotides are TGTGCCAGCAGCCCTCGCTGGGAGAACACTGAAGCTTTCTTT.

The chain carries TRBV4-2 and TRBJ1-6, with D unresolved. V lost 0 bases, J lost 5 bases, and 11 bases lay in between. Germline V gene sequence: CDR1 LGHNA, CDR2 YNFKEQ. The CDR3 contains 16 residues. The CDR3 coding sequence is TGTGCCAGCAGCCAAGAGTCAAGGCAGGATAATTCACCCCTCCACTTT. This sequence encodes CASSQESRQDNSPLHF.

This chain joins TRBV3-1 and TRBJ2-1; D gene ambiguous. The CDR3 covers 14 residues. V lost 7 bases and J 0 bases, leaving 10 bases between the germline ends. The germline gives CDR1 LGHDT, CDR2 YNNKEL (reference sequence). CDR3 coding DNA: TGTGCCAGCAACCTCCGGGTCTCCTACAATGAGCAGTTCTTC. This codes for CASNLRVSYNEQFF.

This clonotype was observed a handful of times. This sequence joins TRBV5-1 and TRBJ2-2; D gene ambiguous. Trimming took 4 bases from V and 3 from J, leaving 10 bases between them. The CDR3 extends over 14 amino acids. Germline values: CDR1 SGHRS, CDR2 YFSETQ. The DNA for the CDR3 is TGCGCCAGCAGCACCGACGGTGACACCGGGGAGCTGTTTTTT. Its translation is CASSTDGDTGELFF.

This clonotype was counted between two and nine times. The rearrangement joins TRBV28 to TRBJ1-2, with D unresolved. The CDR3 loop spans 14 amino acids. Between the trimmed V and J ends, which lost 3 bases and 4 bases, there was a span of 12 bases. Germline V lookup: CDR1 MDHEN, CDR2 SYDVKM. Written as DNA, the CDR3 is TGTGCCAGCAGTTTCTCATTGGATAGCTATGGCTACACCTTC. Translating it yields CASSFSLDSYGYTF.

This clonotype was picked up many times. This chain uses TRBV20-1 with TRBJ2-7; the match to TRBD2 covers 7 bases. V lost 3 bases to trimming and J lost 1 base; unmatched junction nucleotides: 9. Germline V gene data show CDR1 as DFQATT and CDR2 as SNEGSKA (reference sequence). The CDR3 spans 15 residues. The CDR3 DNA sequence: TGCAGTGCTAGTTCTGCGGGAGCGTTTTCCTACGAGCAGTACTTC. Translated, it gives CSASSAGAFSYEQYF.

The table lists this clonotype with a few counts. The V and J genes are TRBV6-1 and TRBJ2-2, with 12 bases identical to TRBD2. CDR1 is MNHNS, CDR2 SASEGT, per germline. V trimming: 7 bases; J trimming: 3 bases; junction bases outside the gene matches: 6. This CDR3 spans 16 amino acids. CDR3 loop: CASTGLAGRDTGELFF. CDR3 coding DNA: TGTGCCAGCACTGGACTAGCGGGGCGCGACACCGGGGAGCTGTTTTTT.

This clonotype was counted a few times. The rearrangement links TRBV6-5 to TRBJ1-6, with 9 nucleotides matching TRBD1. Germline trimming cut 6 bases from V and 10 bases from J; bases unmatched to any gene: 7. Per the germline V gene, CDR1 is MNHEY and CDR2 is SVGAGI. The CDR3 has 14 residues. CDR3 sequence (DNA): TGTGCCAGCAGACCCTGGACAGGGGACTCACCCCTCCACTTT. It translates to CASRPWTGDSPLHF.

This clonotype was seen at least ten times. The chain has TRBV11-3 and TRBJ2-2; no clear D gene. V was pared by 4 bases and J by 5 bases, with 5 bases between. CDR1 is SGHNT, CDR2 YENEEA, per germline. The CDR3 runs 12 residues. The CDR3 here is CASSYLTGELFF. In nucleotides, the CDR3 is TGTGCCAGCAGCTACCTAACCGGGGAGCTGTTTTTT.

This clonotype was seen ten or more times. The V and J genes are TRBV6-1 and TRBJ2-2; D perhaps matches TRBD2 (6 bases). The germline CDR1 and CDR2 sequences are MNHNS and SASEGT. With 4 bases removed from V and 3 bases from J, the gap between germline ends came to 12 bases. This CDR3 spans 15 amino acids. CDR3 in DNA: TGTGCCAGCAGTGGGGACTGGGGGTACACCGGGGAGCTGTTTTTT. As protein: CASSGDWGYTGELFF.

This clonotype was observed many times. The chain has TRBV24-1 and TRBJ2-2; no clear D gene. The germline V and J ends were trimmed by 5 bases and 4 bases, with 10 bases remaining between them. Germline-derived CDR1 and CDR2 are KGHDR and SFDVKD. CDR3 size: 14 residues. The CDR3 here is CATSAPVGTGELFF. CDR3 coding DNA: TGTGCCACCAGTGCTCCCGTGGGCACCGGGGAGCTGTTTTTT.

This clonotype was counted only a few times. This chain joins TRBV4-2 and TRBJ2-2; TRBD2 aligns across 9 bases. The CDR3 sequence is 15 residues long. V shed 4 bases and J 5 bases; nucleotides not matched to a gene: 5. CDR1 and CDR2 (germline): LGHNA, YNFKEQ. The CDR3 DNA follows: TGTGCCAGCAGCCCAGGACTAGCGAGGACCGGGGAGCTGTTTTTT. Its translation is CASSPGLARTGELFF.

The chain uses TRBV11-2 and TRBJ1-1; D is uncertain. This CDR3 comprises 13 residues. Germline V gene sequence: CDR1 SGHAT, CDR2 FQNNGV. Trimming removed 6 bases at V and 8 bases at J, with 16 bases between. CDR3 residues: CASSPSRQGEAFF. The CDR3 DNA reads TGTGCCAGCAGTCCATCGAGGCAAGGGGAAGCTTTCTTT.

This clonotype showed up many times. The chain joins TRBV6-2 or TRBV6-3 to TRBJ2-7; perhaps TRBD2 as D (6 bases). With 5 bases removed from V and 4 bases from J, the gap between germline ends came to 18 bases. This CDR3 has 15 residues. CDR1 MNHEY and CDR2 SVGEGT come from the germline V gene. The CDR3 protein is CASSESGGPGYEQYF. For the CDR3, the DNA is TGTGCCAGCAGTGAATCCGGAGGGCCCGGGTACGAGCAGTACTTC.

The rearrangement joins TRBV28 to TRBJ2-2, with a possible D match to TRBD1 (6 bases). The CDR3 length is 13 residues. Germline lookup yields CDR1 MDHEN and CDR2 SYDVKM. V lost 6 bases and J 4 bases, leaving 9 bases between the germline ends. The CDR3 spells CASRIGGTGELFF. The CDR3 DNA reads TGTGCCAGCAGGATAGGGGGCACCGGGGAGCTGTTTTTT. Full variable domain (remainder filled in from reference TRBV28 and TRBJ2-2): DVKVTQSSRYLVKRTGEKVFLECVQDMDHENMFWYRQDPGLGLRLIYFSYDVKMKEKGDIPEGYSVSREKKERFSLILESASTNQTSMYLCASRIGGTGELFFGEGSRLTVL.

The gene calls are TRBV7-9 and TRBJ1-1; D perhaps matches TRBD1 (5 bases). From germline, CDR1 is SEHNR and CDR2 FQNEAQ (reference sequence). The CDR3 sequence is 16 residues long. Trimming removed 2 bases from V and 1 base from J, with 14 bases in between. The CDR3 DNA reads as TGTGCCAGCAGCTTACACCGGGACTTCCCGAACACTGAAGCTTTCTTT. It translates to CASSLHRDFPNTEAFF.